The rows below give T cell receptor beta chains drawn from one sample of a study of cytomegalovirus exposure and HLA in healthy donors. Assay used: immunoSEQ multiplex PCR; TCRdb lists only in-frame clones, some missing. The sample carries about 100,000 clones, over 75% recorded once. The sequenced sample consisted of PBMCs. The receptors come from a woman aged 18-30 years in good health and CMV-seronegative. The CDR3 runs from the conserved cysteine through the conserved F or W. The order of the fields is CDR3 DNA, CDR3 protein, clone size, J gene, V gene, D gene. D genes are given only for firm matches. Only part of the rows carry a size: once, few, many, or a class if the clone is expanded.

TGTGCCAGCAGTTCCGGTGAGCGCCTCCACACCTTC | CASSSGERLHTF | - | TRBJ1-2 | TRBV6-5 | -
TGCGCCAGCAGCCAAGAAGTCGCGGGGGTTCAGAATGAGCAGTTCTTC | CASSQEVAGVQNEQFF | - | TRBJ2-1 | TRBV4-1 | TRBD2
TGTGCCAGTAGTACCCTTTGGACAGATATATCCTACGAGCAGTACTTC | CASSTLWTDISYEQYF | - | TRBJ2-7 | TRBV19 | -
TGTGCCAGTAGCTCGAATGGGAGGCAACGGGACACTGAAGCTTTCTTT | CASSSNGRQRDTEAFF | - | TRBJ1-1 | TRBV19 | -
TGTGCCAGCAGCTTAGGAGACAGTTCAGACGGCTACACCTTC | CASSLGDSSDGYTF | - | TRBJ1-2 | TRBV7-9 | -
TGTGCCAGCAGTCCGGGACCCCCGGGGGGTGAGCAGTTCTTC | CASSPGPPGGEQFF | - | TRBJ2-1 | TRBV2 | TRBD2
TGTGCCAGCAGTTACTCAATTAGGCCCGCCGGAGACGAGCAGTTCTTC | CASSYSIRPAGDEQFF | - | TRBJ2-1 | TRBV6-6 | -
TGTGCCAGTAGTATCTCCGGGACATGGGGCAATCAGCCCCAGCATTTT | CASSISGTWGNQPQHF | - | TRBJ1-5 | TRBV19 | -
TGTGCCAGCAGCGTAGATCTGGCTAGCTCAGATACGCAGTATTTT | CASSVDLASSDTQYF | - | TRBJ2-3 | TRBV9 | -
TGTGCCAGCAACGGGGGGGACAGGGGGCCAAACGAGCAGTACTTC | CASNGGDRGPNEQYF | once | TRBJ2-7 | TRBV27 | TRBD1
TGCGCCAGCAGCTTGGGGGGCGGCTACGAGCAGTACTTC | CASSLGGGYEQYF | few | TRBJ2-7 | TRBV5-1 | -
TGTGCCAGCAGCCCGAGGGGGCTTCTAAACACTGAAGCTTTCTTT | CASSPRGLLNTEAFF | - | TRBJ1-1 | TRBV5-8 | TRBD1
TGTGCCAGCAAAAAAGGGAGCGGTGGAGAGACCCAGTACTTC | CASKKGSGGETQYF | - | TRBJ2-5 | TRBV5-4 | -
TGCGCCAGCAGCTTATCCATGGGGGGGAATCAGCCCCAGCATTTT | CASSLSMGGNQPQHF | - | TRBJ1-5 | TRBV4-1 | -
TGTGCCAGCAGCCCGCCGACAGGGTCGGGATCACCCCTCCACTTT | CASSPPTGSGSPLHF | - | TRBJ1-6 | TRBV7-9 | TRBD1
TGTGCCAGCAGTTTATTTTCGACAGATACGCAGTATTTT | CASSLFSTDTQYF | - | TRBJ2-3 | TRBV28 | -
TGTGCCAGCAGCTGGGGGGGTGTCGACGAGCAGTACTTC | CASSWGGVDEQYF | - | TRBJ2-7 | TRBV5-6 | TRBD2
TGTGCCAGCACCTATACAGGGGGCGGTGAGCAGTTCTTC | CASTYTGGGEQFF | - | TRBJ2-1 | TRBV2 | TRBD1
TGTGCCAGCAGCTTGGAGCTAGGCCTAAACACTGAAGCTTTCTTT | CASSLELGLNTEAFF | few | TRBJ1-1 | TRBV5-6 | -
TGTGCCAGCAGTGAGTTAGGACAGGGATTATGGTCGGACACCATATATTTT | CASSELGQGLWSDTIYF | - | TRBJ1-3 | TRBV25-1 | TRBD1
TGCGCCAGCAGCTTGCAGGGTGGTTACAATGAGCAGTTCTTC | CASSLQGGYNEQFF | - | TRBJ2-1 | TRBV5-1 | -
TGTGCCAGCAGTGTAGAGGGCACAGATACGCAGTATTTT | CASSVEGTDTQYF | - | TRBJ2-3 | TRBV6-4 | -
TGCGCCAGCAGCTCTAGCAGGGGAAGCAATCAGCCCCAGCATTTT | CASSSSRGSNQPQHF | - | TRBJ1-5 | TRBV4-1 | -
TGTGCCAGCAGCTTTAGCGGACTTACTGAAGCTTTCTTT | CASSFSGLTEAFF | once | TRBJ1-1 | TRBV7-9 | -
TGTGCCTGGAGTCGAACTGAACAGGGTGGGGGCTACACCTTC | CAWSRTEQGGGYTF | - | TRBJ1-2 | TRBV30 | -
TGTGCCATCAGTGTGGGGACAGGGGGCGATGGAGATACGCAGTATTTT | CAISVGTGGDGDTQYF | once | TRBJ2-3 | TRBV10-3 | TRBD1
TGTGCCAGCAGTTTATCGACAGAGATCAATGAGCAGTTCTTC | CASSLSTEINEQFF | - | TRBJ2-1 | TRBV28 | -
TGTGCCAGCAGCGCCCGAAGACAGGGCGGCGAGACCCAGTACTTC | CASSARRQGGETQYF | - | TRBJ2-5 | TRBV5-6 | TRBD1
TGTGCCAGCAGCTCCGGACAGACCTACGAGCAGTACTTC | CASSSGQTYEQYF | - | TRBJ2-7 | TRBV7-9 | -
TGTGCCAGCAGCCAAGATCACCAGGGGTATGGCTACACCTTC | CASSQDHQGYGYTF | - | TRBJ1-2 | TRBV4-2 | -
TGTGCCAGCAGCTCCCTCACTAGCGGGGACTACAATGAGCAGTTCTTC | CASSSLTSGDYNEQFF | - | TRBJ2-1 | TRBV12-1 | -
TGTGCCAGCAGCTTACACCCGACAGAGACTCCTAACTATGGCTACACCTTC | CASSLHPTETPNYGYTF | - | TRBJ1-2 | TRBV7-8 | -
TGTGCCAGCAGCTTAGCCGGGGGGCCCCTCCACGATGAGCAGTTCTTC | CASSLAGGPLHDEQFF | - | TRBJ2-1 | TRBV7-2 | -
TGTGCCAGCAGCGAGAACAATGAGCAGTTCTTC | CASSENNEQFF | - | TRBJ2-1 | TRBV27 | -
TGTGCCAGCAGTTACTCGAGGTCGCGACAAGAGACCCAGTACTTC | CASSYSRSRQETQYF | - | TRBJ2-5 | TRBV6-5 | -
TGTGCCAGCAGTGGCCAATTAACAGGGAACACTGAAGCTTTCTTT | CASSGQLTGNTEAFF | - | TRBJ1-1 | TRBV25-1 | -
TGTGCCAGCAGGCTCCCCCGGGACAGGGAAGAACACACTGAAGCTTTCTTT | CASRLPRDREEHTEAFF | - | TRBJ1-1 | TRBV2 | TRBD1
TGTGCCAGCTTCGGGCCCTTGATGAAACAAGTGGGGGCCCAAGAGACCCAGTACTTC | CASFGPLMKQVGAQETQYF | - | TRBJ2-5 | TRBV9 | -
TGTGCCAGCAGCCAACTAGCGGGCGTCCAGTTCTTC | CASSQLAGVQFF | - | TRBJ2-1 | TRBV5-4 | TRBD2
TGCGCCAGCAGCCAAACTCGAAACACATTGGGGGACAGGGTATTCAATGAGCAGTTCTTC | CASSQTRNTLGDRVFNEQFF | - | TRBJ2-1 | TRBV4-1 | TRBD1
TGTGCCACCAGCAGAGTGGGACAGGGCTACGAGCAGTACTTC | CATSRVGQGYEQYF | - | TRBJ2-7 | TRBV15 | TRBD1
TGTGCACTCACTGAAGCTTTCTTT | CALTEAFF | - | TRBJ1-1 | TRBV6-5 | -
TGTGCCAGCAGTTCACAGGGAATAGACGGCTACACCTTC | CASSSQGIDGYTF | - | TRBJ1-2 | TRBV27 | -
TGTGCCAGCAGCGTAGAAGGGACTAGCCGGCGAGAGACCCAGTACTTC | CASSVEGTSRRETQYF | - | TRBJ2-5 | TRBV9 | TRBD2
TGTGCCAGCAGCCAGGGGCTACCTTCACCCCTCCACTTT | CASSQGLPSPLHF | few | TRBJ1-6 | TRBV14 | -
TGTGCCTGGAGTGTCGGGGACAGGGACCAAGAGACCCAGTACTTC | CAWSVGDRDQETQYF | - | TRBJ2-5 | TRBV30 | TRBD1